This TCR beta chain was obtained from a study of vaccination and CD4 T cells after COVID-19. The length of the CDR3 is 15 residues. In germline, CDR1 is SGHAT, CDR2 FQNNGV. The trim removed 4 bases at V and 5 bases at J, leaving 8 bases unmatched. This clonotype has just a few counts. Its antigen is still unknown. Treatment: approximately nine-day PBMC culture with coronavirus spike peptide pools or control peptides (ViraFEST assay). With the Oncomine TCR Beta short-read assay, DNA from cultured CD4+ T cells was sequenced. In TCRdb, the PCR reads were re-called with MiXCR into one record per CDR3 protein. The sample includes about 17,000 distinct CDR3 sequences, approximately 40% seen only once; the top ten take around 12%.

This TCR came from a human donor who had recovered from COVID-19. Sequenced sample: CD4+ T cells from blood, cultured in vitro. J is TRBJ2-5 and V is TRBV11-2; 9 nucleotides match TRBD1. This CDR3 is CASSYRDREGETQYF. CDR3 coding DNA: TGTGCCAGCAGCTACCGGGACAGGGAAGGCGAGACCCAGTACTTC.